The 9 T cell receptor beta chains in this list originate from one sample, sequenced in a study of T cell repertoires in cytomegalovirus infection. TCRdb reprocessed the reads via MiXCR and lists one record per CDR3 protein. Among about 50,000 distinct CDR3 sequences listed, around 20% were seen once. No antigen has been assigned to these receptors. The sequencing used CD8+ T cells from cultured PBMCs, collected from culture after CMV antigen stimulation. The receptors come from a human donor in good health (CMV status not recorded). Some clones in this sample may be carry-over from other donors' samples.

This clonotype was observed a few times. The chain uses TRBV10-3 and TRBJ2-7; 10 bases map to TRBD1. The germline V gene has CDR1 ENHRY and CDR2 SYGVKD. The ends lost 8 bases at V and 3 bases at J; junction bases unmatched: 7. This CDR3 comprises 14 residues. CDR3 DNA sequence: TGTGCCATCGAGCCAGGGACAGGGGACTACGAGCAGTACTTC. Translation gives CAIEPGTGDYEQYF.

The V gene is TRBV6-1, the J gene TRBJ2-7, with D tentatively TRBD1 (6 bases). Germline lookup yields CDR1 MNHNS and CDR2 SASEGT. The CDR3 loop spans 12 amino acids. V dropped 7 bases and J dropped 5 bases, with 12 bases sitting between them. The CDR3 sequence is CASTGRGNEQYF. The CDR3 DNA follows: TGTGCCAGCACCGGCAGGGGAAACGAGCAGTACTTC.

The chain combines TRBV11-2 with TRBJ2-7, with D possibly TRBD2 on 5 matching bases. Deletions cut 2 bases from V and 5 bases from J, with 16 bases between. Germline-derived CDR1 and CDR2 are SGHAT and FQNNGV. The CDR3 runs to 15 residues. CDR3: CASSLPGGGSDEQYF. CDR3 in DNA: TGTGCCAGCAGCTTACCCGGAGGAGGTTCGGACGAGCAGTACTTC.

The genes are TRBV27 and TRBJ1-4; D not resolved. CDR3 length: 14 amino acids. V was shortened by 2 bases and J by 5 bases, with 9 bases between the two germline ends. Germline assignment: CDR1 MNHEY and CDR2 SMNVEV (reference sequence). CDR3 nucleotide sequence: TGTGCCAGCAGTTTAGGTGGAGAGAATGAAAAACTGTTTTTT. It specifies CASSLGGENEKLFF.

This clonotype was observed many times. The V and J genes are TRBV6-1 and TRBJ2-5; TRBD2 matches at 14 bases. Losses at the gene ends were 4 bases for V and 2 bases for J; bases not matched to a gene: 0. The germline V gene encodes CDR1 MNHNS and CDR2 SASEGT. This CDR3 comprises 15 residues. CDR3 residues: CASSGLAGGQETQYF. The CDR3 DNA follows: TGTGCCAGCAGTGGACTAGCGGGGGGGCAAGAGACCCAGTACTTC.

This clonotype has only a few counts. V and J are TRBV12-3 or TRBV12-4 and TRBJ1-1; D ambiguous. V was cut by 6 bases and J by 7 bases, with 6 bases left in between. CDR3 size: 10 residues. The CDR3 bases are TGTGCCAGCAGCGGCCTTGAAGCTTTCTTT. Amino acid sequence: CASSGLEAFF.

The V and J genes are TRBV30 and TRBJ1-5; the match to TRBD1 covers 8 bases. V shed 1 base and J 6 bases; nucleotides not matched to a gene: 5. Germline V gene data show CDR1 as GTSNPN and CDR2 as SVGIG (reference sequence). The CDR3 loop spans 14 amino acids. CDR3 bases: TGTGCCTGGAGTGACGGACAGGGAGGTCAGCCCCAGCATTTT. Protein: CAWSDGQGGQPQHF.

This clonotype was seen more than once but under ten times. The V and J genes are TRBV28 and TRBJ1-3; D gene unclear. The CDR3 is made up of 14 amino acids. Germline CDR1 reads MDHEN; CDR2 reads SYDVKM. V was trimmed by 3 bases and J by 2 bases, leaving 8 bases between them. The DNA of the CDR3 is TGTGCCAGCAGTTTGTTGGAACCTGGAAACACCATATATTTT. Amino acid sequence: CASSLLEPGNTIYF. Full variable domain (outside the CDR3, taken from reference TRBV28 and TRBJ1-3): DVKVTQSSRYLVKRTGEKVFLECVQDMDHENMFWYRQDPGLGLRLIYFSYDVKMKEKGDIPEGYSVSREKKERFSLILESASTNQTSMYLCASSLLEPGNTIYFGEGSWLTVV.

This rearrangement joins TRBV5-5 to TRBJ2-1, with 12 bases lining up with TRBD2. The trim removed 4 bases at V and 3 bases at J, leaving 5 bases unmatched. Germline loops: CDR1 SGHKS, CDR2 YYEKEE (reference sequence). The CDR3 runs to 16 residues. CDR3 sequence reads: CASSVTSGGYYNEQFF. CDR3 coding DNA: TGTGCCAGCAGCGTAACTAGCGGGGGGTACTACAATGAGCAGTTCTTC.